This T cell receptor beta chain was sequenced for a study of cytomegalovirus exposure and HLA in healthy donors. Regarding the study as a whole: A later analysis reportedly found that, within productive TCRs, an Asian-associated ancestry cluster had fewer N-insertions than the mean observed across the roughly 610 donors. As a later analysis showed, a missense DCLRE1C variant was linked to trimming of TCR beta V- and J-genes.

The table lists this clone with a few counts. The antigen is not known. The V end lost 4 bases, the J end lost 4 bases, and 21 bases lay between the germline ends. CDR3 length: 17 residues. Germline V CDR1 and CDR2: MGHDK, SYGVNS. PCR amplification relied on 60 Vbeta primers (plus 13 Jbeta primers). Profiling relied on immunoSEQ multiplex PCR, and the TCRdb table lists in-frame clones only, not all of them. Among just over 150,000 clones listed, roughly four fifths were seen once. The sample was PBMCs. The TCR sequence derives from a woman aged 40 to 50 in good health and CMV-seronegative. This sequence joins TRBV25-1 and TRBJ2-3; the D is unclear. The CDR3 nucleotides read TGTGCCAGCAGTGCGTCGACTCTCACGGAAGGAGCAGATACGCAGTATTTT. Its translation is CASSASTLTEGADTQYF.